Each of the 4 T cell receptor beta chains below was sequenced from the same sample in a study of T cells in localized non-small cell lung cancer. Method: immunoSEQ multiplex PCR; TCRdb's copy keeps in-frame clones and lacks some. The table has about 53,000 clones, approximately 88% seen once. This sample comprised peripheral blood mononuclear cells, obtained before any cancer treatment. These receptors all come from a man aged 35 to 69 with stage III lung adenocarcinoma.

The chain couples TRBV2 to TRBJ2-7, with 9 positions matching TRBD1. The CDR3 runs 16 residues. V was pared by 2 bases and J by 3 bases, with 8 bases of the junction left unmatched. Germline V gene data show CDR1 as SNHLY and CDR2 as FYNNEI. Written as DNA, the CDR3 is TGTGCCAGCAGTGAAATGGGGACAGGGATAAACTACGAGCAGTACTTC. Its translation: CASSEMGTGINYEQYF.

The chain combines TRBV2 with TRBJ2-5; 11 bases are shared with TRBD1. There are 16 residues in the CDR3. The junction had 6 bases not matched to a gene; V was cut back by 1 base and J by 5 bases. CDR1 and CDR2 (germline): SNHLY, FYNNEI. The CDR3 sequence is CASSEGGQGAGETQYF. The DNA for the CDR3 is TGTGCCAGCAGTGAAGGAGGACAGGGGGCGGGGGAGACCCAGTACTTC. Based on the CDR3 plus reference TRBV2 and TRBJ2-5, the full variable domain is EPEVTQTPSHQVTQMGQEVILRCVPISNHLYFYWYRQILGQKVEFLVSFYNNEISEKSEIFDDQFSVERPDGSNFTLKIRSTKLEDSAMYFCASSEGGQGAGETQYFGPGTRLLVL.

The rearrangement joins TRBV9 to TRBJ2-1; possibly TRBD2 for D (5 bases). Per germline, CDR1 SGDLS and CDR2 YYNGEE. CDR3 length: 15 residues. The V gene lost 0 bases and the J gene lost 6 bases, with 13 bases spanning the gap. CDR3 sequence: CASSVDPGRGNEQFF. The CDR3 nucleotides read TGTGCCAGCAGCGTAGACCCCGGCCGGGGCAATGAGCAGTTCTTC.

CDR3 in amino acids: CASSIDTQSQQYF. The CDR3 nucleotides read TGTGCCAGCAGTATAGACACCCAATCTCAGCAGTACTTC. V usage is TRBV7-3 and J usage is TRBJ2-7; no clear D. Germline CDR1 reads SGHTA; CDR2 reads FQGTGA. This CDR3 is built from 13 residues. The V and J ends lost 6 bases and 8 bases respectively, with 17 bases between them.